A selection of T cell receptor beta chains follows, all from one sample in a study of control samples from healthy donors and cancer patients. The table came from immunoSEQ multiplex PCR; TCRdb's copy has only in-frame clones and leaves some out. The sample has about 98,000 clones, approximately 78% seen once. Sequenced: blood. Receptor source: a man aged 60-69 years in good health. Both conserved end residues are part of each CDR3. A D gene is named only where the DNA matches it firmly. Clone size is given for some rows only: seen once, a few or many times, or a class if the clone is expanded.

v_gene	abundance	d_gene	j_gene	CDR3nt	CDR3aa
TRBV28	NA	TRBD1	TRBJ1-4	TGTGCCAGCAGTTTTCCCCGCGGACAGGGGGAAAAACTGTTTTTT	CASSFPRGQGEKLFF
TRBV7-9	NA	TRBD1	TRBJ2-7	TGTGCCAGCAGCAAAAGGGACAGGGCCATCGAGCAGTACTTC	CASSKRDRAIEQYF
TRBV5-4	NA	NA	TRBJ1-2	TGTGCCAGCAGCTTGAGTCATAGGGGCTACACCTTC	CASSLSHRGYTF
TRBV5-1	NA	TRBD1	TRBJ2-7	TGCGCCAGCAGCGGTGGGACAGGGGGCGGCCACGAGCAGTACTTC	CASSGGTGGGHEQYF
TRBV29-1	NA	TRBD2	TRBJ2-1	TGCAGCGTTGGGGGGCTAGCGGGGGCCAGCTCCTACAATGAGCAGTTCTTC	CSVGGLAGASSYNEQFF
TRBV19	NA	NA	TRBJ2-7	TGTGCCAGTAGTAGAGGCGATCTGGGGGAGCAGTACTTC	CASSRGDLGEQYF
TRBV2	NA	TRBD1	TRBJ2-7	TGTGCCAGCAGTGAAGCGACAGGGCTAAGGTTGTACGAGCAGTACTTC	CASSEATGLRLYEQYF
TRBV5-4	NA	NA	TRBJ1-1	TGTGCCAGCAGCCCCGGGGGGGGGACCACTGAAGCTTTCTTT	CASSPGGGTTEAFF
TRBV25-1	NA	NA	TRBJ2-1	TGTGCCAGCAGTGAAAGGGTAGGGGGATACTACAATGAGCAGTTCTTC	CASSERVGGYYNEQFF
TRBV12-3/TRBV12-4	NA	NA	TRBJ1-1	TGTGCCAGCAGTTTATCGGGGTATGAAGCTTTCTTT	CASSLSGYEAFF
TRBV5-1	NA	NA	TRBJ2-7	TGCGCCAGCAGCTTGACCCAGGGAAGATGGGAGCAGTACTTC	CASSLTQGRWEQYF
TRBV4-2	NA	NA	TRBJ1-2	TGTGCCAGCAGCCTATACCATGACACCGGGAACTATGGCTACACCTTC	CASSLYHDTGNYGYTF
TRBV4-1	few	NA	TRBJ1-3	TGCGCCAGCAGCCAAGGCCAGGGAGCCGGAAACACCATATATTTT	CASSQGQGAGNTIYF
TRBV9	NA	NA	TRBJ2-7	TGTGCCAGCAGCGTAGGGGACTCCTACGAGCAGTACTTC	CASSVGDSYEQYF
TRBV14	NA	NA	TRBJ2-2	TGTGCCAGCAGCCAAGATCCCCGGCGACAGGGAGGGTACACCGGGGAGCTGTTTTTT	CASSQDPRRQGGYTGELFF
TRBV19	NA	NA	TRBJ1-5	TGTGCCAGTAGTCTGGCGGGGCGGAATCAGCCCCAGCATTTT	CASSLAGRNQPQHF
TRBV25-1	NA	TRBD1	TRBJ1-6	TGTGCCAGCAGTCCGGGACAGGTCTATAATTCACCCCTCCACTTT	CASSPGQVYNSPLHF
TRBV28	NA	NA	TRBJ1-2	TGTGCCAGCAGTTTCCAGGCTCCTTCTAGAGGCTACACCTTC	CASSFQAPSRGYTF
TRBV10-3	NA	TRBD2	TRBJ2-1	TGTGCCATCAGTGAGTCGTCTAGCGGGAGCGTAGGCGATGAGCAGTTCTTC	CAISESSSGSVGDEQFF
TRBV3-1/TRBV3-2	few	TRBD1	TRBJ1-1	TGTGCCAGCAGCCATGGAGACAGGGCCGCGGCTTTCTTT	CASSHGDRAAAFF
TRBV11-2	NA	NA	TRBJ2-3	TGTGCCAGCAGCCCCCCCCCGATAGGGGTCACCACAGATACGCAGTATTTT	CASSPPPIGVTTDTQYF
TRBV9	NA	NA	TRBJ1-1	TGTGCCAGCAGCGTAGGAGGGAGTATGAACACTGAAGCTTTCTTT	CASSVGGSMNTEAFF
TRBV4-2	NA	NA	TRBJ2-1	TGTGCCAGCAGCCAAGATGGGGCGGTGTTCTTC	CASSQDGAVFF
TRBV5-1	NA	TRBD1	TRBJ2-6	TGCGCCAGCAGCTTGGAGACAGGGGGGCGGTTGACTTTC	CASSLETGGRLTF
TRBV15	once	NA	TRBJ2-5	TGTGCCACCAGCGAAGGACCCAAGGGGACCCAGTACTTC	CATSEGPKGTQYF
TRBV29-1	once	NA	TRBJ2-7	TGCAGCGTTGAAACCTCGACAGGACCGACCTACGAGCAGTACTTC	CSVETSTGPTYEQYF
TRBV7-9	NA	TRBD2	TRBJ2-3	TGTGCCAGCAGCCTTACCCTCGGGACTAGCGGGAGGGCCGCCGATACGCAGTATTTT	CASSLTLGTSGRAADTQYF
TRBV28	NA	NA	TRBJ2-7	TGTGCCAGCAGTTTTTTACAACCGGTATCCTACGAGCAGTACTTC	CASSFLQPVSYEQYF
TRBV5-6	NA	TRBD1	TRBJ1-4	TGTGCCAGCAGCTTGGGCAGGGGGGAAAAACTGTTTTTT	CASSLGRGEKLFF
TRBV24-1	NA	NA	TRBJ1-3	TGTGCCACCAGTGACCCATTTCAGAACACCATATATTTT	CATSDPFQNTIYF
TRBV30	few	TRBD2	TRBJ2-1	TGTGCCTGGAGTCCCCGACTCACTAGCGTCAGCTCGGATGAGCAGTTCTTC	CAWSPRLTSVSSDEQFF
TRBV5-1	NA	TRBD1	TRBJ1-2	TGCGCCAGCAGCCCCCAGGGGGTAGGCTATGGCTACACCTTC	CASSPQGVGYGYTF